These T cell receptor beta chains were read from a single sample in a study of PD-1 blockade in classical Hodgkin lymphoma. TCRdb keeps only in-frame clones here, not all; method: immunoSEQ multiplex PCR. The sample holds more than 50,000 clones; over 70% are singletons and the top ten take roughly 9%. The input for sequencing was peripheral blood mononuclear cells (PBMCs), taken before the second cycle of nivolumab. These receptors all stem from a human donor with classical Hodgkin lymphoma. Each CDR3 is given with its conserved first and last residue. The D gene is left open where the match is weak. Size is omitted from some rows. Given values are once, few, many or a class for expanded clones.

V gene,J gene,clone size,D gene,CDR3 protein,CDR3 DNA
TRBV30,TRBJ2-3,-,TRBD1,CAWSEKARDRGPPDTQYF,TGTGCCTGGAGTGAAAAAGCCCGGGACAGGGGGCCCCCAGATACGCAGTATTTT
TRBV9,TRBJ2-7,-,-,CASSSRVYEQYF,TGTGCCAGCAGCTCCCGGGTCTACGAGCAGTACTTC
TRBV5-1,TRBJ1-1,-,-,CASTEGERTEAFF,TGCGCCAGCACGGAGGGGGAAAGAACTGAAGCTTTCTTT
TRBV2,TRBJ1-4,-,TRBD1,CASSRGQGRLFF,TGTGCCAGCAGTCGAGGACAGGGTAGGCTGTTTTTT
TRBV27,TRBJ1-1,-,TRBD1,CASRNLQGQAFF,TGTGCCAGCAGAAACTTACAGGGGCAAGCTTTCTTT
TRBV2,TRBJ1-3,few,TRBD1,CASSEWTGGNTIYF,TGTGCCAGCAGTGAATGGACAGGGGGGAACACCATATATTTT
TRBV5-6,TRBJ2-2,-,TRBD1,CASSLAAGGITGELFF,TGTGCCAGCAGCTTGGCGGCAGGGGGCATTACCGGGGAGCTGTTTTTT
TRBV18,TRBJ2-3,-,TRBD1,CASSPGQGGLTDTQYF,TGTGCCAGCTCACCGGGACAGGGAGGACTCACAGATACGCAGTATTTT
TRBV29-1,TRBJ2-3,-,-,CSVYPGRDTQYF,TGCAGCGTGTACCCAGGGAGAGATACGCAGTATTTT
TRBV27,TRBJ2-3,-,TRBD1,CASTQLLPTGGTDTQYF,TGTGCCAGCACCCAACTCCTGCCGACAGGGGGCACAGATACGCAGTATTTT
TRBV5-1,TRBJ2-7,-,TRBD2,CASSASGRSPREQYF,TGCGCCAGCAGCGCTAGCGGGAGATCCCCTAGGGAGCAGTACTTC
TRBV28,TRBJ1-3,once,-,CASSLVQSLHSGNTIYF,TGTGCCAGCAGTTTAGTGCAATCCCTACACTCTGGAAACACCATATATTTT
TRBV18,TRBJ2-7,-,-,CASSQGNPASYEQYF,TGTGCCAGCTCACAAGGGAATCCAGCCTCTTACGAGCAGTACTTC
TRBV4-2,TRBJ1-1,-,TRBD1,CASSQDITGVTEAFF,TGTGCCAGCAGCCAAGATATAACAGGGGTCACTGAAGCCTTCTTT
TRBV19,TRBJ2-7,few,-,CASSPTGSNYEQYF,TGTGCCAGTAGTCCTACCGGGAGCAACTACGAGCAGTACTTC
TRBV29-1,TRBJ2-7,few,TRBD2,CSVPKSGRVWEQYF,TGCAGCGTCCCCAAATCGGGGAGGGTTTGGGAGCAGTACTTC
TRBV7-2,TRBJ2-7,once,TRBD2,CASSLGPGGSYEQYF,TGTGCCAGCAGCTTAGGGCCTGGCGGGAGCTACGAGCAGTACTTC
TRBV2,TRBJ1-2,-,-,CASSALDSNYGYTF,TGTGCCAGCAGTGCCTTGGACAGTAACTATGGCTACACCTTC
TRBV7-2,TRBJ1-2,-,-,CASSLDSRTNYGYTF,TGTGCCAGCAGCTTAGATAGCCGGACTAACTATGGCTACACCTTC
TRBV9,TRBJ1-4,-,TRBD1,CASSPVGTVNEKLFF,TGTGCCAGCAGCCCAGTCGGGACAGTCAATGAAAAACTGTTTTTT
TRBV4-2,TRBJ2-1,once,TRBD2,CASSRLGLADSYNEQFF,TGTGCCAGCAGCCGGTTGGGACTAGCGGATTCCTACAATGAGCAGTTCTTC
TRBV28,TRBJ1-2,-,TRBD1,CASSGTGDYGYTF,TGTGCCAGCAGCGGGACAGGGGACTATGGCTACACCTTC
TRBV25-1,TRBJ1-1,-,TRBD1,CASSPPGGKNTEAFF,TGTGCCAGCAGTCCCCCAGGGGGGAAGAACACTGAAGCTTTCTTT
TRBV27,TRBJ2-6,once,-,CASSPRLSVSGANVLTF,TGTGCCAGCAGCCCACGATTGAGTGTATCTGGGGCCAACGTCCTGACTTTC
TRBV5-1,TRBJ1-3,-,TRBD1,CASSLGTGGSGNTIYF,TGCGCCAGCAGCTTAGGAACAGGGGGCTCTGGAAACACCATATATTTT
TRBV2,TRBJ1-1,-,-,CASSYRANTEAFF,TGTGCCAGCAGCTACAGGGCGAACACTGAAGCTTTCTTT